This T cell receptor (beta chain) was documented in a study of blood T cell repertoires in COVID-19. Study as a whole: Samples taken during acute and convalescent COVID-19 were collected in the United States, Italy and Spain.

In the authors' methods: Amplification from reference gene primers served as the basis for estimated nucleated cell counts. The method was immunoSEQ multiplex PCR; TCRdb's version includes in-frame clones alone and lacks a portion of them. V, J and clone size are those of that table, while D and trimming were read from the DNA. The sample carries over 140,000 clones, roughly 80% recorded once. Trimming took 2 bases from V and 2 from J; bases not matched to a gene: 5. This CDR3 contains 15 residues. Germline assignment: CDR1 LNHDA and CDR2 SQIVND (reference sequence). Sequenced material: peripheral blood. The rearrangement joins TRBV19 to TRBJ2-7; 8 positions agree with TRBD1. This TCR came from a woman aged 45-60 years with active or convalescent COVID-19. Here the CDR3 reads CASSITLQGAYEQYF. As DNA, the CDR3 is TGTGCCAGTAGTATAACGTTACAGGGGGCCTACGAGCAGTACTTC.